A single sample gave rise to the 17 T cell receptor beta chains below, sequenced in a study of PD-1 blockade in classical Hodgkin lymphoma. Profiled with immunoSEQ multiplex PCR; TCRdb holds only in-frame clones, not every one. The sample carries about 22,000 clones, over 70% recorded once. Every one of the patients relapsed after autologous stem cell transplantation (brentuximab vedotin exposure was variable). The material sequenced was peripheral blood mononuclear cells (PBMCs), taken before the second cycle of nivolumab. The receptors derive from a human donor with classical Hodgkin lymphoma.

The chain couples TRBV6-1 to TRBJ1-5, with D tentatively TRBD1 (5 bases). The CDR3 length is 13 residues. The germline V gene has CDR1 MNHNS and CDR2 SASEGT. The V end was cut by 8 bases, the J end by 3 bases, with 11 bases between. The CDR3 protein is CASGVGDNQPQHF. Written as DNA, the CDR3 is TGTGCCAGCGGAGTGGGGGACAATCAGCCCCAGCATTTT.

This sequence joins TRBV4-1 and TRBJ2-7; TRBD1 aligns across 8 bases. J gave up 3 bases and V 0 bases, and 19 bases lay outside the gene matches. The CDR3 loop spans 20 amino acids. Germline CDR1 is MGHRA and CDR2 is YSYEKL. The CDR3 sequence is CASSQEIGQGKPWAFYEQYF. Here the CDR3 DNA reads TGCGCCAGCAGCCAAGAGATCGGACAGGGAAAGCCGTGGGCCTTCTACGAGCAGTACTTC.

The chain couples TRBV19 to TRBJ1-5, with D possibly being TRBD1 (6 bases). This CDR3 contains 18 residues. Germline values: CDR1 LNHDA, CDR2 SQIVND (reference sequence). V shed 2 bases and J shed 2 bases, with 19 bases lying between them. CDR3 sequence: CASSISVGAGLGNQPQHF. The CDR3 nucleotides are TGTGCCAGTAGTATATCTGTGGGGGCCGGTTTGGGCAATCAGCCCCAGCATTTT.

The gene calls are TRBV19 and TRBJ1-5; D ambiguous. Trimming removed 6 bases from V and 3 bases from J, with 9 bases in between. The CDR3 loop spans 13 amino acids. Germline V gives CDR1 LNHDA, CDR2 SQIVND (reference sequence). The CDR3 coding sequence is TGTGCCAGTAGACAGTTTCTCAATCAGCCCCAGCATTTT. As protein: CASRQFLNQPQHF.

The chain couples TRBV14 to TRBJ2-1, with 7 bases identical to TRBD2. Germline V gene lookup returns CDR1 SGHDN and CDR2 FVKESK. The ends lost 10 bases at V and 2 bases at J; junction bases unmatched: 5. This CDR3 is built from 13 residues. CDR3 loop: CATSSGTYNEQFF. The CDR3 nucleotides read TGTGCCACTTCTAGCGGAACCTACAATGAGCAGTTCTTC.

The chain joins TRBV28 to TRBJ2-7; maybe TRBD2 (6 bases). This CDR3 region has 11 residues. CDR1 is MDHEN, CDR2 SYDVKM, per germline. V lost 8 bases to trimming and J lost 3 bases, with 8 bases between them. This CDR3 is CASGGSYEQYF. Here the CDR3 DNA reads TGTGCCAGCGGGGGGAGCTACGAGCAGTACTTC.

The V call is TRBV7-2, the J call TRBJ2-2, with 12 bases fitting TRBD2. The CDR3 runs to 17 residues. J gave up 0 bases and V 2 bases, and 1 base lay outside the gene matches. Germline V gene lookup returns CDR1 SGHTA and CDR2 FQGNSA. The CDR3 spells CASSLRTSGANTGELFF. CDR3 nucleotide sequence: TGTGCCAGCAGCTTACGGACTAGCGGGGCGAACACCGGGGAGCTGTTTTTT.

The chain joins TRBV4-1 to TRBJ2-7; D may correspond to TRBD1 or TRBD2 (5 bases each). The V gene's germline CDR1 is MGHRA and CDR2 YSYEKL. The CDR3 has 16 residues. Trimming pared 3 bases from V and 4 bases from J, leaving 19 bases between. CDR3 in amino acids: CASSQDRDANMYEQYF. CDR3 coding DNA: TGCGCCAGCAGCCAGGACCGGGACGCCAATATGTACGAGCAGTACTTC.

V and J are TRBV9 and TRBJ2-2; D is unclear. CDR1 and CDR2 from the germline V gene are SGDLS and YYNGEE. The CDR3 runs 15 residues. V dropped 3 bases and J dropped 0 bases, with 9 bases sitting between them. DNA for the CDR3: TGTGCCAGCAGCGGGCGAGTCCCGAACACCGGGGAGCTGTTTTTT. It is translated as CASSGRVPNTGELFF.

The rearrangement joins TRBV14 to TRBJ1-2; D gene ambiguous. The CDR3 is made up of 14 amino acids. Germline CDR1 SGHDN, CDR2 FVKESK. The V end lost 0 bases, the J end lost 5 bases, and 10 bases lay between the germline ends. CDR3 nucleotide sequence: TGTGCCAGCAGCCAAGAGGGCATGGGGTATGGCTACACCTTC. Translating gives CASSQEGMGYGYTF.

The V gene is TRBV2, the J gene TRBJ1-5; D unresolved. Germline V gene sequence: CDR1 SNHLY, CDR2 FYNNEI. Trimming pared 1 base from V and 7 bases from J, leaving 11 bases between. The CDR3 runs to 14 residues. The CDR3 DNA is TGTGCCAGCAGTGAAGAGGGCCGGTGGCAGCCCCAGCATTTT. Translating gives CASSEEGRWQPQHF.

The rearrangement uses TRBV29-1 and TRBJ1-4; D is unclear. With 4 bases removed from V and 8 bases from J, the gap between germline ends came to 14 bases. Germline lookup yields CDR1 SQVTM and CDR2 ANQGSEA. The CDR3 runs 13 residues. DNA of the CDR3: TGCAGCGTTGCCGCCCCAGCAGGAGAAAAACTGTTTTTT. It yields the protein CSVAAPAGEKLFF.

This chain uses TRBV6-5 with TRBJ2-5; TRBD1 agrees at 8 bases. Germline V gene data show CDR1 as MNHEY and CDR2 as SVGAGI. The length of the CDR3 is 14 residues. Trimming removed 5 bases from V and 3 bases from J; junction bases left unmatched: 5. CDR3 in DNA: TGTGCCAGCAGTAACCCGGACAGGGAAGAGACCCAGTACTTC. Protein: CASSNPDREETQYF.

CDR3 loop: CASSLARTDRSSYEQYF. DNA for the CDR3: TGTGCCAGCAGCTTGGCGCGCACGGACAGGAGCTCCTACGAGCAGTACTTC. The V and J genes are TRBV5-5 and TRBJ2-7; 7 bases match TRBD1. Germline V gene lookup returns CDR1 SGHKS and CDR2 YYEKEE (reference sequence). The CDR3 totals 17 residues. The J segment lost 0 bases and the V segment lost 0 bases, leaving 9 bases of the junction unmatched.

CDR3 DNA sequence: TGTGCCAGCAGCTTGGGGGGATTTGGCAATCAGCCCCAGCATTTT. This gives the protein CASSLGGFGNQPQHF. The V gene is TRBV5-5, the J gene TRBJ1-5, with D uncertain. The CDR3 loop spans 15 amino acids. V dropped 0 bases and J dropped 2 bases, with 9 bases sitting between them. Germline-derived CDR1 and CDR2 are SGHKS and YYEKEE (reference sequence).

The rearrangement links TRBV10-3 to TRBJ2-2; perhaps D is TRBD1 or TRBD2 (5 bases each). The CDR3 totals 15 residues. Between the trimmed V and J ends, which lost 1 base and 5 bases, there was a span of 11 bases. Per the germline V gene, CDR1 is ENHRY and CDR2 is SYGVKD. The CDR3 DNA reads TGTGCCATCAGTGAGTTCCGGGACGAGACCGGGGAGCTGTTTTTT. It is translated as CAISEFRDETGELFF.

With respect to this clone: The sample holds other DNA sequences that translate to the same CDR3. The chain uses TRBV27 and TRBJ1-1; D gene ambiguous. Trimming cost V 0 bases and J 2 bases, with 7 bases left between them. CDR1 and CDR2 from the germline V gene are MNHEY and SMNVEV (reference sequence). The CDR3 spans 14 residues. The CDR3 loop is CASSLSSLNTEAFF. DNA of the CDR3: TGTGCCAGCAGTTTATCGAGTCTAAACACTGAAGCTTTCTTT.